A single sample gave rise to the 21 T cell receptor beta chains below, sequenced in a study of blood T cell repertoires in COVID-19. The data were produced by immunoSEQ multiplex PCR, yet TCRdb's version contains in-frame clones alone and is incomplete. The profile covers fewer than 75,000 clones, with about 88% appearing a single time and nearly 4% taken by the ten largest. The material sequenced was peripheral blood. These receptors were collected from a man in his 70s with acute or convalescent COVID-19.

The rearrangement joins TRBV27 to TRBJ1-6, with D perhaps matching TRBD1 (5 bases). The CDR3 loop spans 16 amino acids. Germline V CDR1 and CDR2: MNHEY, SMNVEV (reference sequence). V gave up 4 bases and J gave up 14 bases, with 24 bases separating them. CDR3 residues: CASSSLDIVGVFTLHF. The CDR3 DNA sequence: TGTGCCAGCAGTTCCTTGGACATCGTAGGAGTATTCACCCTCCACTTT.

The chain recombines TRBV6-6 with TRBJ1-2; the D is unclear. The V and J ends lost 6 bases and 5 bases respectively, with 7 bases between them. The CDR3 runs to 11 residues. Looked up from germline, CDR1 is MNHNY and CDR2 is SVGAGI (reference sequence). CDR3 sequence reads: CASSPYYGYTF. The CDR3 region has the DNA TGTGCCAGCAGCCCCTATTATGGCTACACCTTC.

V usage is TRBV9 and J usage is TRBJ2-2, with D uncertain. This CDR3 spans 17 amino acids. Germline values: CDR1 SGDLS, CDR2 YYNGEE. V shed 4 bases and J shed 2 bases, with 18 bases lying between them. CDR3 in DNA: TGTGCCAGCAGCCCCCTTCCTTCGGCGGTAAACACCGGGGAGCTGTTTTTT. Encoded protein: CASSPLPSAVNTGELFF.

The chain links TRBV30 to TRBJ2-3, with 8 nucleotides matching TRBD2. V was clipped by 7 bases and J by 6 bases; unmatched bases: 6. CDR1 is GTSNPN, CDR2 SVGIG, per germline (reference sequence). The CDR3 covers 12 residues. This CDR3 is CAFVAGIDTQYF. CDR3 nucleotides: TGTGCCTTCGTAGCGGGGATTGATACGCAGTATTTT.

The V gene is TRBV2, the J gene TRBJ1-5; D gene uncertain. The CDR3 extends over 13 amino acids. The germline V gene encodes CDR1 SNHLY and CDR2 FYNNEI. V gave up 6 bases and J gave up 7 bases, with 13 bases separating them. The chain's CDR3 is CASSPGVSQPQHF. The CDR3 nucleotides are TGTGCCAGCAGCCCGGGAGTTAGCCAGCCCCAGCATTTT.

The chain links TRBV4-2 to TRBJ2-7; 7 bases are shared with TRBD2. Trimming removed 0 bases from V and 4 bases from J; junction bases left unmatched: 9. Germline V gene sequence: CDR1 LGHNA, CDR2 YNFKEQ. The CDR3 is 16 amino acids. The CDR3 sequence is CASSQDLGDYSYEQYF. The CDR3 region has the DNA TGTGCCAGCAGCCAAGATCTAGGGGACTACAGTTACGAGCAGTACTTC.

The chain combines TRBV4-1 with TRBJ1-2; TRBD1 matches at 9 bases. This CDR3 is built from 16 residues. Germline V gene lookup returns CDR1 MGHRA and CDR2 YSYEKL. Trimming took 0 bases from V and 0 from J; bases not matched to a gene: 2. CDR3 bases: TGCGCCAGCAGCCAAGACCGACAGGGGGCTAACTATGGCTACACCTTC. It specifies CASSQDRQGANYGYTF.

V usage is TRBV5-6 and J usage is TRBJ2-2, with a possible D match to TRBD2 (6 bases). Trimming shortened V by 4 bases and J by 6 bases, and 13 bases separated the two germline ends. The CDR3 consists of 14 residues. Germline V gives CDR1 SGHDT, CDR2 YYEEEE. The CDR3 coding sequence is TGTGCCAGCAGCCGGGGGTGGGCCCCCGGGGAGCTGTTTTTT. Its protein product is CASSRGWAPGELFF.

The J gene is TRBJ1-3, the V gene TRBV18; no firm D call. Trimming pared 3 bases from V and 9 bases from J, leaving 15 bases between. CDR3 length: 14 amino acids. Germline assignment: CDR1 KGHSH and CDR2 LQKENI. In nucleotides, the CDR3 is TGTGCCAGCTCACCCACTTCAACAGAAATCACCATATATTTT. As protein: CASSPTSTEITIYF.

The chain recombines TRBV12-3 or TRBV12-4 with TRBJ1-5; TRBD1 is a possible D gene (5 bases). The CDR3 is 13 residues long. V dropped 8 bases and J dropped 7 bases, with 15 bases sitting between them. CDR3 sequence: CASGRGFGQPQHF. CDR3 DNA sequence: TGTGCCAGCGGAAGGGGATTCGGACAGCCCCAGCATTTT.

This clone was found a few times. The chain is built from TRBV18 and TRBJ2-7; 11 bases match TRBD1. V dropped 3 bases and J dropped 1; count of bases not matched to a gene: 2. CDR3 length equals 15 residues. CDR1 is KGHSH and CDR2 is LQKENI in the germline V gene. CDR3 region: CASSPGQGVSYEQYF. CDR3 sequence (DNA): TGTGCCAGCTCACCGGGACAGGGGGTATCCTACGAGCAGTACTTC.

This chain links TRBV6-5 with TRBJ2-3, with 8 bases lining up with TRBD1. V gave up 0 bases and J gave up 4 bases; unmatched junction bases: 3. CDR1 and CDR2 from the germline V gene are MNHEY and SVGAGI. The CDR3 sequence is 15 residues long. CDR3 sequence reads: CASSYSGDRPDTQYF. CDR3 bases: TGTGCCAGCAGTTACTCGGGGGACAGGCCAGATACGCAGTATTTT.

The V and J genes are TRBV15 and TRBJ1-5, with 7 bases matching TRBD1. This CDR3 is built from 15 residues. The germline V gene has CDR1 LNHNV and CDR2 YYDKDF (reference sequence). V trimming: 0 bases; J trimming: 7 bases; junction bases outside the gene matches: 6. This CDR3 reads CATSREGGTGQPQHF. CDR3 in DNA: TGTGCCACCAGCAGAGAAGGGGGCACGGGGCAGCCCCAGCATTTT.

This rearrangement joins TRBV6-2 or TRBV6-3 to TRBJ1-5; tentative D call: TRBD1 (6 bases). This CDR3 contains 15 residues. Germline CDR1 reads MNHEY; CDR2 reads SVGEGT. Deletions cut 5 bases from V and 0 bases from J, with 11 bases between. DNA for the CDR3: TGTGCCAGCAGTCGGACAGTTAATAGCAATCAGCCCCAGCATTTT. It codes for CASSRTVNSNQPQHF.

This clone has just one count. The rearrangement uses TRBV9 and TRBJ1-4; a weak D match, TRBD1 (6 bases). The V end was cut by 0 bases, the J end by 7 bases, with 10 bases between. CDR3 size: 14 residues. Germline V gives CDR1 SGDLS, CDR2 YYNGEE. The CDR3 here is CASSVGQAGEKLFF. DNA for the CDR3: TGTGCCAGCAGCGTAGGACAGGCAGGTGAAAAACTGTTTTTT.

The chain uses TRBV6-5 and TRBJ2-2; 9 positions match TRBD2. The ends lost 3 bases at V and 1 base at J; junction bases unmatched: 3. This CDR3 is 16 amino acids long. Germline CDR1 MNHEY, CDR2 SVGAGI. The CDR3 spells CASSYAGGWNTGELFF. The CDR3 coding sequence is TGTGCCAGCAGTTATGCGGGAGGGTGGAACACCGGGGAGCTGTTTTTT.

The CDR3 protein is CASLKGVTSGANVLTF. CDR3 in DNA: TGTGCCAGCTTGAAGGGGGTTACCTCTGGGGCCAACGTCCTGACTTTC. The chain joins TRBV28 to TRBJ2-6; possible D gene TRBD1, 6 bases. The length of the CDR3 is 16 residues. The germline CDR1 and CDR2 sequences are MDHEN and SYDVKM. The V end lost 8 bases, the J end lost 0 bases, and 14 bases lay between the germline ends.

The chain is built from TRBV12-3 or TRBV12-4 and TRBJ1-2, with a tentative D call TRBD1 (5 bases). CDR3 size: 13 residues. The V end lost 3 bases, the J end lost 8 bases, and 13 bases lay between the germline ends. The DNA of the CDR3 is TGTGCCAGCAGTTTGGTTGGGAGGGGCGGCTACACCTTC. Its translation: CASSLVGRGGYTF.

The chain is built from TRBV14 and TRBJ1-4; D remains ambiguous. Trimming took off 0 bases at V and 7 bases at J, with 6 bases between the two ends. Germline CDR1 SGHDN, CDR2 FVKESK. The CDR3 has 13 residues. The chain's CDR3 is CASSQDRFEKLFF. CDR3 bases: TGTGCCAGCAGCCAAGATCGTTTTGAAAAACTGTTTTTT. Full variable domain (remainder filled in from reference TRBV14 and TRBJ1-4): EAGVTQFPSHSVIEKGQTVTLRCDPISGHDNLYWYRRVMGKEIKFLLHFVKESKQDESGMPNNRFLAERTGGTYSTLKVQPAELEDSGVYFCASSQDRFEKLFFGSGTQLSVL.

The V call is TRBV29-1, the J call TRBJ1-1; 8 bases agree with TRBD1. Trimming at V came to 5 bases and at J to 6 bases, leaving 11 bases not matched to a gene. This CDR3 spans 14 amino acids. Germline CDR1 and CDR2: SQVTM and ANQGSEA. The CDR3 here is CSVKREDRVAEAFF. The CDR3 bases are TGCAGCGTTAAAAGGGAGGACAGGGTTGCTGAAGCTTTCTTT.

The chain recombines TRBV7-2 with TRBJ2-5; D may be TRBD1 (6 bases). The CDR3 covers 14 residues. CDR1 is SGHTA and CDR2 is FQGNSA in the germline V gene. V was cut by 5 bases and J by 0 bases, with 10 bases left in between. The CDR3 region has the DNA TGTGCCAGCAGCCCCGACAGGAACCAAGAGACCCAGTACTTC. Protein sequence: CASSPDRNQETQYF.